The next 26 T cell receptor beta chains were all read from a single sample in a study of T cells in Graves' hyperthyroidism and ophthalmopathy. Amplification of TCR beta CDR3 regions used RNA as the template. With the HTBI primer set, the TCR CDR3 went through a first round of RT-PCR. TCRdb independently ran MiXCR on the multiplex PCR reads; one entry per CDR3 protein. The data contain roughly 550,000 distinct CDR3 sequences, 15% to 20% of them singletons. Sample: blood. These receptors originate from a woman aged 25 to 45 with Graves' ophthalmopathy.

This chain links TRBV20-1 with TRBJ1-1; TRBD1 matches 7 bases. From germline, CDR1 is DFQATT and CDR2 SNEGSKA (reference sequence). The CDR3 runs to 14 residues. Losses at the gene ends were 5 bases for V and 1 base for J; bases not matched to a gene: 7. The CDR3 reads CSAQQGSGNTEAFF. As DNA, the CDR3 is TGCAGTGCTCAACAGGGGTCGGGGAACACTGAAGCTTTCTTT.

This clonotype has ten or more counts. The CDR3 reads CSAGTGRVYEQYF. The CDR3 DNA reads TGCAGTGCTGGGACAGGGAGGGTCTACGAGCAGTACTTC. The chain couples TRBV20-1 to TRBJ2-7, with 9 bases fitting TRBD1. Germline V lookup: CDR1 DFQATT, CDR2 SNEGSKA (reference sequence). V lost 5 bases, J lost 3 bases, and 5 bases stayed unmatched. CDR3 length: 13 residues.

The rearrangement joins TRBV7-9 to TRBJ2-3, with 9 nucleotides matching TRBD2. The CDR3 totals 17 residues. Trimming at V came to 0 bases and at J to 0 bases, leaving 4 bases not matched to a gene. CDR1 is SEHNR, CDR2 FQNEAQ, per germline (reference sequence). The chain's CDR3 is CASSLAQTSGSTDTQYF. CDR3 DNA: TGTGCCAGCAGCTTAGCTCAGACTAGCGGTAGCACAGATACGCAGTATTTT.

The chain uses TRBV27 and TRBJ2-2, with D unresolved. Trimming left V 1 base short and J 5 bases short, with 2 bases between. The CDR3 covers 12 residues. CDR1 MNHEY and CDR2 SMNVEV come from the germline V gene (reference sequence). CDR3 protein: CASSLWTGELFF. As DNA, the CDR3 is TGTGCCAGCAGTTTATGGACCGGGGAGCTGTTTTTT.

This clonotype turned up a few times. J is TRBJ1-1 and V is TRBV29-1, with D hard to call. Per germline, CDR1 SQVTM and CDR2 ANQGSEA. CDR3 length: 13 residues. V was cut by 4 bases and J by 3 bases, with 12 bases left in between. This CDR3 is CSVVGRADTEAFF. The CDR3 DNA reads TGCAGCGTTGTTGGTAGGGCAGACACTGAAGCTTTCTTT.

This clonotype appeared many times. The chain carries TRBV6-1 and TRBJ2-5, with D perhaps matching TRBD1 (5 bases). The V gene lost 7 bases and the J gene lost 7 bases, with 25 bases spanning the gap. The CDR3 has 16 residues. Looked up from germline, CDR1 is MNHNS and CDR2 is SASEGT. The CDR3 here is CASNYALADSRGTQYF. The CDR3 nucleotides are TGTGCCAGCAATTACGCCTTGGCCGATTCAAGGGGGACCCAGTACTTC.

The chain has TRBV9 and TRBJ2-1; D could derive from TRBD1 or TRBD2 (5 bases each). V gave up 3 bases and J gave up 4 bases, with 17 bases separating them. Germline lookup yields CDR1 SGDLS and CDR2 YYNGEE. CDR3 length: 16 residues. CDR3 in DNA: TGTGCCAGCAGCGCCTCCGGGACGGAGATATACAATGAGCAGTTCTTC. Protein sequence: CASSASGTEIYNEQFF.

V usage is TRBV27 and J usage is TRBJ1-1; 8 nucleotides align to TRBD1. Unmatched junction bases numbered 6, after V lost 0 bases and J lost 6 bases. The germline CDR1 and CDR2 sequences are MNHEY and SMNVEV (reference sequence). The CDR3 totals 15 residues. Here the CDR3 reads CASSLSDRGRAEAFF. The CDR3 bases are TGTGCCAGCAGTTTATCAGACAGGGGTCGAGCTGAAGCTTTCTTT.

This clonotype was seen at least ten times. V and J are TRBV30 and TRBJ1-2; possibly TRBD1 for D (5 bases). Trimming removed 2 bases at V and 10 bases at J, with 14 bases between. The germline V gene has CDR1 GTSNPN and CDR2 SVGIG (reference sequence). The CDR3 is 12 residues long. The CDR3 sequence: CAWSPTLGDYTF. Here the CDR3 DNA reads TGTGCCTGGAGTCCAACACTGGGGGACTACACCTTC.

Only a few counts were recorded for this clonotype. V usage is TRBV10-3 and J usage is TRBJ2-7; D might be TRBD1 or TRBD2, each matching 6 bases. CDR3 length: 17 amino acids. The V end was cut by 4 bases, the J end by 3 bases, with 22 bases between. Germline-derived CDR1 and CDR2 are ENHRY and SYGVKD. CDR3 bases: TGTGCCATCAGTGGGACAGACGAGATTAGCGGACTCTACGAGCAGTACTTC. As protein: CAISGTDEISGLYEQYF.

This chain connects TRBV18 to TRBJ1-3; the D gene is possibly TRBD1 (6 bases). The CDR3 sequence is 14 residues long. Trimming shortened V by 7 bases and J by 4 bases, and 14 bases separated the two germline ends. CDR1 is KGHSH, CDR2 LQKENI, per germline. CDR3 in amino acids: CASLRTDDGNTIYF. Here the CDR3 DNA reads TGTGCCAGCTTACGGACAGACGACGGAAACACCATATATTTT.

This clonotype was seen a handful of times. CDR3 nucleotide sequence: TGTGCCAGCAGCCCTACCTTACTAGCGGAGAGCACAGATACGCAGTATTTT. It codes for CASSPTLLAESTDTQYF. This chain links TRBV7-9 with TRBJ2-3; 8 bases line up with TRBD2. This CDR3 is 17 amino acids long. The germline V gene encodes CDR1 SEHNR and CDR2 FQNEAQ (reference sequence). The V gene end was trimmed by 5 bases and the J gene end by 0 bases; junction bases not matched to a gene: 10.

This rearrangement joins TRBV7-8 to TRBJ2-7; D not resolved. Germline V gene data show CDR1 as SGHVS and CDR2 as FQNEAQ. CDR3 length: 10 amino acids. Trimming shortened V by 10 bases and J by 7 bases, and 11 bases separated the two germline ends. Written as DNA, the CDR3 is TGTGCCAATACTCTGGGGGAGCAGTACTTC. Amino acids: CANTLGEQYF. Based on the CDR3 plus reference TRBV7-8 and TRBJ2-7, the full variable domain is GAGVSQSPRYKVAKRGQDVALRCDPISGHVSLFWYQQALGQGPEFLTYFQNEAQLDKSGLPSDRFFAERPEGSVSTLKIQRTQQEDSAVYLCANTLGEQYFGPGTRLTVT.

This clonotype has just a few counts. The chain links TRBV5-1 to TRBJ2-1, with 11 nucleotides matching TRBD2. The V and J ends lost 5 bases and 4 bases, in that order; junction bases with no gene match: 11. Germline V lookup: CDR1 SGHRS, CDR2 YFSETQ. CDR3 length: 17 amino acids. CDR3 protein: CASSASGGTSGYNEQFF. For the CDR3, the DNA is TGCGCCAGCAGTGCTTCAGGTGGGACTAGCGGTTACAATGAGCAGTTCTTC.

This clonotype was recorded at least ten times. The chain uses TRBV3-1 and TRBJ2-1; D is undetermined. The CDR3 is made up of 15 amino acids. The germline V and J ends were trimmed by 4 bases and 0 bases, with 10 bases remaining between them. Germline V gene lookup returns CDR1 LGHDT and CDR2 YNNKEL (reference sequence). The CDR3 DNA is TGTGCCAGCAGCCTATCACCCAGCTCCTACAATGAGCAGTTCTTC. Encoded protein: CASSLSPSSYNEQFF.

This chain joins TRBV5-1 and TRBJ1-5, with D possibly being TRBD1 (5 bases). V was pared by 2 bases and J by 4 bases, with 13 bases between. The CDR3 has 15 amino acids. CDR1 and CDR2 from the germline V gene are SGHRS and YFSETQ. CDR3 DNA: TGCGCCAGCAGCTTAATGGGGGGGACGAATCAGCCCCAGCATTTT. This translates into CASSLMGGTNQPQHF.

The sample holds a few counts of this clonotype. The chain recombines TRBV2 with TRBJ1-6; 9 positions match TRBD1. Germline-derived CDR1 and CDR2 are SNHLY and FYNNEI. The ends lost 6 bases at V and 10 bases at J; junction bases unmatched: 10. This CDR3 has 15 residues. The CDR3 loop is CASSLGQGIESPLHF. CDR3 nucleotide sequence: TGTGCCAGCAGCTTAGGACAGGGGATTGAATCACCCCTCCACTTT.

This clonotype was observed a handful of times. The genes are TRBV6-2 or TRBV6-3 and TRBJ2-2, with 7 bases fitting TRBD1. Germline V gene lookup returns CDR1 MNHEY and CDR2 SVGEGT. The CDR3 loop spans 14 amino acids. V gave up 0 bases and J gave up 6 bases; unmatched junction bases: 1. This CDR3 is CASSYSTGAGELFF. The CDR3 DNA sequence: TGTGCCAGCAGTTACTCTACAGGGGCCGGGGAGCTGTTTTTT.

There are many counts of this clonotype. The J gene is TRBJ2-1, the V gene TRBV5-1; the D call may be TRBD1 or TRBD2 (6 bases each). Germline CDR1 is SGHRS and CDR2 is YFSETQ. V lost 2 bases and J 1 base, leaving 13 bases between the germline ends. This CDR3 contains 16 residues. The CDR3 loop is CASSFFGGPSYNEQFF. The CDR3 DNA is TGCGCCAGCAGCTTTTTCGGGGGCCCGTCCTACAATGAGCAGTTCTTC.

Ten or more counts support this clonotype. The CDR3 reads CASSARLGNEQFF. CDR3 DNA: TGTGCCAGCAGCGCCCGGTTGGGGAATGAGCAGTTCTTC. The genes are TRBV5-6 and TRBJ2-1; no firm D call. V gave up 4 bases and J gave up 7 bases, with 12 bases separating them. This CDR3 comprises 13 residues. The germline V gene encodes CDR1 SGHDT and CDR2 YYEEEE.

This clonotype was counted ten times or more. The genes are TRBV28 and TRBJ1-2, with a possible D match to TRBD1 (5 bases). In germline, CDR1 is MDHEN, CDR2 SYDVKM. This CDR3 has 11 amino acids. Trimming removed 4 bases at V and 8 bases at J, with 8 bases between. DNA of the CDR3: TGTGCCAGCAGTTCTCACAGGGGCTACACCTTC. It codes for CASSSHRGYTF.

This clonotype was observed at least ten times. CDR3 nucleotides: TGTGCCAGCAGTGAAGAATGGCTCTTTTCCTACGAGCAGTACTTC. It specifies CASSEEWLFSYEQYF. The chain links TRBV2 to TRBJ2-7; D remains unclear. The ends were cut back, 1 base at V and 1 base at J, with 11 bases in the middle. Looked up from germline, CDR1 is SNHLY and CDR2 is FYNNEI. This CDR3 contains 15 residues.

This clonotype was seen just once. The chain uses TRBV5-1 and TRBJ2-5; 9 bases agree with TRBD2. The J call may be mistaken, given a closer DNA end match to TRBJ2-1. In germline, CDR1 is SGHRS, CDR2 YFSETQ. The CDR3 runs to 18 residues. CDR3 sequence reads: CASSLSASGTLSQETQFF. CDR3 DNA sequence: TGCGCCAGCAGCTTGTCAGCTAGCGGGACATTATCCCAAGAGACCCAGTTCTTC.

The chain employs TRBV3-1 and TRBJ2-7; 12 nucleotides match TRBD2. CDR1 and CDR2 from the germline V gene are LGHDT and YNNKEL (reference sequence). The CDR3 length is 14 residues. V lost 5 bases and J lost 6; bases outside the gene matches: 5. CDR3 protein: CASSETSGSGEQYF. CDR3 sequence (DNA): TGTGCCAGCAGCGAGACTAGCGGGAGTGGCGAGCAGTACTTC.

This clonotype was recorded many times. The gene calls are TRBV11-3 and TRBJ2-1, with a weak D call TRBD1 (5 bases). This CDR3 region has 14 residues. The V gene's germline CDR1 is SGHNT and CDR2 YENEEA. Trimming removed 3 bases at V and 9 bases at J, with 15 bases between. CDR3 loop: CASSFGRDGAEQFF. The DNA of the CDR3 is TGTGCCAGCAGCTTCGGCAGGGATGGGGCTGAGCAGTTCTTC.

As regards this clonotype: One junction end does not reproduce the germline sequence, and a read error may be involved. The J gene is TRBJ1-4, the V gene TRBV7-3; TRBD1 matches at 7 bases. Per the germline V gene, CDR1 is SGHTA and CDR2 is FQGTGA. The CDR3 is 15 amino acids. The CDR3 DNA sequence: TGTGCCAGCAGCTCCGCAGGGGGTGCTAATGAAAAACTGTCTTTT. As protein: CASSSAGGANEKLSF. The complete variable domain, with remaining parts taken from reference TRBV7-3 and TRBJ1-4, reads GAGVSQTPSNKVTEKGKYVELRCDPISGHTALYWYRQSLGQGPEFLIYFQGTGAADDSGLPNDRFFAVRPEGSVSTLKIQRTERGDSAVYLCASSSAGGANEKLSFGSGTQLSVL.